The present T cell receptor (beta chain) was sequenced within a study of shared clonotypes between healthy human individuals. About the research overall: Donors were a couple of women and a few men aged 18 to 49.

Study-wide findings and caveats: A generally larger estimated richness was seen in naive subsets than in memory subsets.

Regarding this clone: Its antigen is as yet unknown.

Healthy adults negative for HIV, lacking recent acute infections or vaccinations, served as donors. It was at deep level that the assay was run. Here immunoSEQ multiplex PCR was the method, and the copy in TCRdb shows in-frame clones only, minus some. Of about 2 million clones listed, roughly 94% are singletons. The CDR3 sequence is 15 residues long. Per germline, CDR1 MNHEY and CDR2 SVGAGI. Trimming cost V 6 bases and J 7 bases; bases outside gene matches: 9. The specimen sequenced was naive CD4+ T cells sorted from blood. As for subset: CD45RA+ positively selected. This receptor was taken from a man aged 18-30 years in good health. The chain employs TRBV6-5 and TRBJ1-6; TRBD1 aligns across 7 bases. Written as DNA, the CDR3 is TGTGCCAGCAGGGGGTGGGGACAGAACAATTCACCCCTCCACTTT. Amino acid sequence: CASRGWGQNNSPLHF.